This T cell receptor beta chain was identified in a study of blood T cell repertoires in COVID-19 (dated by TCRdb to the early 2020s). Notes on the research overall: The collaborator samples originated in the United States, Italy and Spain and spanned the acute and convalescent phases of COVID-19. The prospective study material was composed of cDNA or gDNA derived from T cells, B-cell-depleted T cells, or PBMCs. Subjects who had been exposed to COVID-19, were actively infected with it, or had recovered from it provided the deeply sampled blood TCRbeta repertoires that made up the dataset. The repertoires were made available in a free public database intended to serve as a resource for research on the immune response to SARS-CoV-2. Samples were obtained from the ongoing ImmuneRACE study (first 160 participants) and from over a thousand subjects provided by 6 global collaborators. The sample metadata nearly always contained a de-identified subject ID, COVID-19 status, age in years and sex. Where available, HLA class I and class II types were obtained from metadata supplied by the sample provider rather than from assay-based typing. General study outcomes and caveats: The amount of clinical and demographic metadata varied by source and participant and was provided uncurated.

Collaborating institutions collected whole blood in K2EDTA tubes following their own protocols. Collaborator samples were shipped for TCRbeta analysis as frozen whole blood, isolated PBMCs, or DNA extracted from either sample type. Cut back by 3 bases and 2 bases, the V and J ends lie 10 bases apart. The CDR3, cysteine through phenylalanine, is 14 amino acids long. The sequence is cut down to CDR3 DNA, 42 bases in frame from base 1. In the germline V gene, CDR1 corresponds to MDHEN and CDR2 to SYDVKM. A word on this clone: The specificity of this receptor is unknown. Nothing much larger sits one base from this clone, and base qualities are not available.

TCRbeta CDR3 regions were amplified from genomic DNA using the immunoSEQ Assay, a bias-controlled multiplex PCR. Turning to the authors' computational methods: The number of nucleated cells in each sample was estimated from the amplification of reference gene primers within the assay. To quantify the absolute abundance of each unique TCRbeta CDR3 rearrangement, sequence reads were collapsed and filtered. Productive Simpson clonality was computed per sample as the square root of Simpson's diversity index over productive rearrangements. TCRdb took over this immuneACCESS table, retaining in-frame rearrangements with V and J assigned. Such tables are incomplete; in checked studies, under half of the missing clones stem from an unresolved V gene, and the remainder is unexplained. That table supplies the V and J calls and clone size; D and trimming were determined from the DNA. The sample table contains about 200,000 clones; only one count was recorded for approximately 84% of them. The ten largest account for 1.9% of the sample.

This TCR was sampled from a man between 40 and 49 years old with active or convalescent COVID-19. The sequenced material came from peripheral blood. The V and J segments used are TRBV28 and TRBJ1-1, and possibly TRBD1, on 6 matching bases. The CDR3 protein is CASSFQGTNTEAFF. The bases read TGTGCCAGCAGTTTCCAGGGGACAAACACTGAAGCTTTCTTT.